This is a list of T cell receptor beta chains from one sample in a study of T cells of healthy individuals. TCRdb reanalysed the 5' RACE reads using MiXCR and keeps one entry per CDR3 protein. The profile shows around 100,000 distinct CDR3 sequences, roughly 15% of them singletons. The receptors originated from a human donor in good health. CDR3s include the opening cysteine and the closing phenylalanine or tryptophan. A D gene is named only where the DNA matches it firmly. The listing skips clone size in some rows; elsewhere it reads once, few, many or a size class.

TGTGCCAGCAGTTACTCGTGGGATCCGAACACTGAAGCTTTCTTT,CASSYSWDPNTEAFF,TRBV6-6,.,TRBJ1-1,few
TGTGCCAGCAGTGAGACAGTCCCTCCCTCCGAGCAGTACTTC,CASSETVPPSEQYF,TRBV2,.,TRBJ2-7,.
TGTGCCAGCAGCCCCAAGACTAGCGGTTACGAGCAGTACTTC,CASSPKTSGYEQYF,TRBV4-2,TRBD2,TRBJ2-7,few
TGTGCCAGCAGACCTGACAGGGGTCGCAATCAGCCCCAGCATTTT,CASRPDRGRNQPQHF,TRBV28,TRBD1,TRBJ1-5,many
TGCGCCAGCAGCATGAGAGGGGGCTACGAGCAGTACTTC,CASSMRGGYEQYF,TRBV5-1,.,TRBJ2-7,.
TGTGCCAGCAGTTTTCCAGGGGGCCGTACCGGGGAGCTGTTTTTT,CASSFPGGRTGELFF,TRBV28,TRBD1,TRBJ2-2,.
TGCGCCAGCAGCGGACTGACTAGCGGGATGAACACCGGGGAGCTGTTTTTT,CASSGLTSGMNTGELFF,TRBV5-1,TRBD2,TRBJ2-2,few
TGTGCCAGCAGCCGTCAGCGGGATACTAGCACAGATACGCAGTATTTT,CASSRQRDTSTDTQYF,TRBV7-2,TRBD2,TRBJ2-3,.
TGTGCCAGCAGCCAAGATACACGGGACAGGGTTTCGTCCGCAACTAATGAAAAACTGTTTTTT,CASSQDTRDRVSSATNEKLFF,TRBV4-2,TRBD1,TRBJ1-4,.
TGTGCCAGCAGTTACGAGGGCCGTCAGCCCCAGCATTTT,CASSYEGRQPQHF,TRBV6-5,.,TRBJ1-5,many
TGCGCCAGCAGCCAAGAGACAGGGAGGTTAGAGACCCAGTACTTC,CASSQETGRLETQYF,TRBV4-3,.,TRBJ2-5,few
TGCAGTGCTAGAGCGGTGGGGCGGGGGTCCTACAATGAGCAGTTCTTC,CSARAVGRGSYNEQFF,TRBV20-1,TRBD2,TRBJ2-1,.
TGCAGTGCTAAGCGACGGGACTCCTACGAGCAGTACTTC,CSAKRRDSYEQYF,TRBV20-1,.,TRBJ2-7,.
TGTGCCAGCAGTTTAGGGGTTAGCGGGAGGGCGATTTACGAGCAGTACTTC,CASSLGVSGRAIYEQYF,TRBV12-3/TRBV12-4,TRBD2,TRBJ2-7,few
TGCAGTGCTCCCCGGACAGGGTGGGAGACCCAGTACTTC,CSAPRTGWETQYF,TRBV20-1,TRBD1,TRBJ2-5,.
TGTGCCAGCAGTTTCTTACCCGGGGAGCTGTTTTTT,CASSFLPGELFF,TRBV6-5,.,TRBJ2-2,.
TGTGCCACCAGCAGGGAGACAGAGATCACTGAAGCTTTCTTT,CATSRETEITEAFF,TRBV15,.,TRBJ1-1,few
TGCGCCAGCAGCGCCAGACAGGCAAACACCGGGGAGCTGTTTTTT,CASSARQANTGELFF,TRBV5-1,.,TRBJ2-2,few
TGTGCCAGAAGCTTGCGGCGGAGCTCCTACAATGAGCAGTTCTTC,CARSLRRSSYNEQFF,TRBV5-3,.,TRBJ2-1,.
TGTGCCAGCAGTTTTTCTAGCGGGGCAGATACGCAGTATTTT,CASSFSSGADTQYF,TRBV6-6,TRBD2,TRBJ2-3,few
TGTGCCATCTCCTCATTAGTTCCGGGGGAGCTGTTTTTT,CAISSLVPGELFF,TRBV2,.,TRBJ2-2,.
TGCGCCAGCAGCTTGTCAGGGGCGAAAGGAAACACCATATATTTT,CASSLSGAKGNTIYF,TRBV5-1,.,TRBJ1-3,.
TGCGCCAGCAGCCTTCGAGGGGCGGGAGGGCAGGGCGAGCAGTACTTC,CASSLRGAGGQGEQYF,TRBV4-3,TRBD2,TRBJ2-7,few
TGTGCCAGTAGTATATCCGGGACAGGGTCTGGAGCTTTCTTT,CASSISGTGSGAFF,TRBV19,TRBD1,TRBJ1-1,.
TGTGCCAGCAGTTCGACAGTAACTAACTATGGCTACACCTTC,CASSSTVTNYGYTF,TRBV27,.,TRBJ1-2,.
TGCGCCAGCAGACTGACAGGGGGCCGGGACGAGCAGTACTTC,CASRLTGGRDEQYF,TRBV5-1,TRBD1,TRBJ2-7,few
TGCGCCAGCAGCTTGGACAGGAGCTCCTACGAGCAGTACTTC,CASSLDRSSYEQYF,TRBV5-1,.,TRBJ2-7,few
TGTGCCAGCAGCGAAGCGGGGGGCCTCTCTTACAATGAGCAGTTCTTC,CASSEAGGLSYNEQFF,TRBV25-1,TRBD2,TRBJ2-1,many
TGTGCCAGCAGTTTAAATAGAAACACCATATATTTT,CASSLNRNTIYF,TRBV28,.,TRBJ1-3,.
TGTGCCAGCAGATCCGACAGGGGCCGCGACACCGGGGAGCTGTTTTTT,CASRSDRGRDTGELFF,TRBV7-9,TRBD1,TRBJ2-2,.
TGTGCCAGCTCACCACGGAACGCGAACTACGAGCAGTACTTC,CASSPRNANYEQYF,TRBV18,.,TRBJ2-7,few
TGTGCCAGCAGGGGGGACAGCAATCAGCCCAAGCATTTT,CASRGDSNQPKHF,TRBV2,TRBD1,TRBJ1-5,.
TGCAGTGCTAGAGATGAGGGGGATTCACCCCTCCACTTT,CSARDEGDSPLHF,TRBV20-1,.,TRBJ1-6,.